This entry lists 18 T cell receptor beta chains sequenced from one sample in a study of vaccination effects on CD4 cells after COVID-19. Sequencing was preceded by expansion of antigen-specific CD4+ T cells with viral peptide pools in the ViraFEST assay. At the end of less than 12 days of culture, CD4+ T cells were isolated. Convalescent patients had PCR-confirmed SARS-CoV-2 infection between March and December 2020. Vaccine administered to participants consisted of two doses of either BNT162b2 or mRNA-1273. Antigens for these TCRs are unknown. TCRdb's table, derived via immunoSEQ multiplex PCR, lists solely in-frame clones and lacks some. The sample lists 15,000 to 20,000 clones; over 65% were seen once. The sequencing here drew on CD4+ T cells from PBMCs cultured with SARS-CoV-2 spike peptides, taken after COVID-19 vaccination. All receptors derive from a human donor who had a prior SARS-CoV-2 infection.

The genes are TRBV11-2 and TRBJ1-1; D is undetermined. This CDR3 region has 13 residues. The germline V and J ends were trimmed by 2 bases and 3 bases, with 7 bases remaining between them. Germline-derived CDR1 and CDR2 are SGHAT and FQNNGV. The CDR3 coding sequence is TGTGCCAGCAGCTTAAATGGGCACACTGAAGCTTTCTTT. It is translated as CASSLNGHTEAFF.

The CDR3 DNA reads as TGTGCCAGTAGTAGAGCACCCGGCTCCTACAATGAGCAGTTCTTC. This gives the protein CASSRAPGSYNEQFF. The V call is TRBV19, the J call TRBJ2-1; D call uncertain. Trimming cost V 4 bases and J 0 bases, with 10 bases left between them. Germline V lookup: CDR1 LNHDA, CDR2 SQIVND (reference sequence). This CDR3 is 15 amino acids long. Looking up the rest from reference TRBV19 and TRBJ2-1 gives the full variable domain: DGGITQSPKYLFRKEGQNVTLSCEQNLNHDAMYWYRQDPGQGLRLIYYSQIVNDFQKGDIAEGYSVSREKKESFPLTVTSAQKNPTAFYLCASSRAPGSYNEQFFGPGTRLTVL.

The gene calls are TRBV6-2 or TRBV6-3 and TRBJ2-7; possibly TRBD1 for D (5 bases). The V end lost 5 bases, the J end lost 2 bases, and 16 bases lay between the germline ends. This CDR3 comprises 15 residues. The germline CDR1 and CDR2 sequences are MNHEY and SVGEGT. The CDR3 DNA sequence: TGTGCCAGCAGTAACCCCTACTCCAGGGCCTACGAGCAGTACTTC. Its translation: CASSNPYSRAYEQYF.

This clone is labeled medium-sized. This chain joins TRBV4-2 and TRBJ2-7; a possible D gene is TRBD1 (6 bases). The CDR3 covers 16 residues. V was trimmed by 0 bases and J by 6 bases, leaving 18 bases between them. Germline V gives CDR1 LGHNA, CDR2 YNFKEQ. CDR3 bases: TGTGCCAGCAGCCAAGAACCCACAGGGTCCTTTCGCGAGCAGTACTTC. It is translated as CASSQEPTGSFREQYF.

The rearrangement links TRBV12-3 or TRBV12-4 to TRBJ1-3, with D perhaps TRBD1 (5 bases). Trimming took off 4 bases at V and 7 bases at J, with 11 bases between the two ends. CDR3 size: 13 residues. For the CDR3, the DNA is TGTGCCAGCAGTTCACAGGTTTTCAACACCATATATTTT. Its translation: CASSSQVFNTIYF.

The chain employs TRBV14 and TRBJ1-1; weak D call: TRBD1 (5 bases). In germline, CDR1 is SGHDN, CDR2 FVKESK. Trimming took off 1 base at V and 6 bases at J, with 9 bases between the two ends. This CDR3 comprises 13 residues. This chain's CDR3 is CASSQGMGAEAFF. The CDR3 DNA reads as TGTGCCAGCAGCCAAGGTATGGGGGCTGAAGCTTTCTTT.

The chain carries TRBV24-1 and TRBJ2-1, with a tentative D call TRBD2 (6 bases). Between the trimmed V and J ends, which lost 4 bases and 12 bases, there was a span of 12 bases. The CDR3 spans 12 residues. Germline CDR1 and CDR2: KGHDR and SFDVKD. The CDR3 protein is CATSDPGGRQFF. The CDR3 DNA sequence: TGTGCCACCAGTGACCCCGGGGGTCGGCAGTTCTTC.

The rearrangement uses TRBV24-1 and TRBJ2-2, with D uncertain. CDR3 length: 13 amino acids. Germline values: CDR1 KGHDR, CDR2 SFDVKD. Deletions cut 3 bases from V and 1 base from J, with 2 bases between. CDR3 sequence (DNA): TGTGCCACCAGTGATGAGAACACCGGGGAGCTGTTTTTT. Residues: CATSDENTGELFF.

This rearrangement joins TRBV4-3 to TRBJ2-3; no reliable D call. This CDR3 contains 15 residues. CDR1 is LGHNA and CDR2 is YSLEER in the germline V gene. V lost 0 bases, J lost 1 base, and 8 bases lay in between. The CDR3 DNA is TGCGCCAGCAGCCAAGATCCGAGAGGCACAGATACGCAGTATTTT. Translation: CASSQDPRGTDTQYF.

The genes are TRBV25-1 and TRBJ2-7; D is perhaps TRBD1 (6 bases). The CDR3 sequence is 16 residues long. The germline CDR1 and CDR2 sequences are MGHDK and SYGVNS. V lost 4 bases and J lost 0, with 16 bases in between. The CDR3 reads CASSGGPDRISYEQYF. The CDR3 bases are TGTGCCAGCAGTGGAGGCCCAGACAGGATCTCCTACGAGCAGTACTTC.

This clone was seen a single time. The V and J genes are TRBV6-5 and TRBJ1-3; D might be TRBD1 (5 bases). V was cut by 6 bases and J by 2 bases, with 11 bases left in between. The germline gives CDR1 MNHEY, CDR2 SVGAGI. The CDR3 runs to 14 residues. DNA for the CDR3: TGTGCCAGCAGATTAGGGGTGGCTGGAAACACCATATATTTT. Its protein is CASRLGVAGNTIYF.

This chain uses TRBV7-3 with TRBJ2-3; 14 bases match TRBD2. Germline trimming cut 5 bases from V and 7 bases from J; bases unmatched to any gene: 8. This CDR3 has 16 residues. Per germline, CDR1 SGHTA and CDR2 FQGTGA. CDR3 loop: CASSPTRTSGGNTQYF. The CDR3 DNA sequence: TGTGCCAGCAGCCCGACACGGACTAGCGGGGGGAATACGCAGTATTTT.

V gene TRBV30 combines with J gene TRBJ1-6; no firm D call. The V end was cut by 0 bases, the J end by 7 bases, with 1 base between. This CDR3 is built from 11 residues. Germline CDR1 and CDR2: GTSNPN and SVGIG (reference sequence). The CDR3 here is CAWSVNSPLHF. The DNA for the CDR3 is TGTGCCTGGAGTGTGAATTCACCCCTCCACTTT.

The chain is built from TRBV30 and TRBJ2-3; TRBD2 might be the D (5 bases). Looked up from germline, CDR1 is GTSNPN and CDR2 is SVGIG (reference sequence). The CDR3 covers 14 residues. V dropped 2 bases and J dropped 4 bases, with 13 bases sitting between them. Here the CDR3 DNA reads TGTGCCTGGAGTCGAGGGCTGGGCCCAGATACGCAGTATTTT. Its protein is CAWSRGLGPDTQYF.

The chain joins TRBV18 to TRBJ1-1; D is undetermined. V was pared by 2 bases and J by 0 bases, with 7 bases between. There are 14 residues in the CDR3. CDR1 and CDR2 (germline): KGHSH, LQKENI. The CDR3 DNA reads as TGTGCCAGCTCACCATTTTATATGAACACTGAAGCTTTCTTT. It specifies CASSPFYMNTEAFF.

The J gene is TRBJ2-5, the V gene TRBV27, with D perhaps TRBD2 (5 bases). Germline-derived CDR1 and CDR2 are MNHEY and SMNVEV (reference sequence). The CDR3 consists of 14 residues. V was pared by 5 bases and J by 5 bases, with 15 bases between. CDR3 sequence: CASSAGRPRETQYF. CDR3 coding DNA: TGTGCCAGCAGTGCGGGTCGACCACGGGAGACCCAGTACTTC.

This clone has only a few counts. V gene TRBV7-9 combines with J gene TRBJ1-4, with D possibly TRBD1 on 6 matching bases. The CDR3 consists of 14 residues. CDR1 and CDR2 from the germline V gene are SEHNR and FQNEAQ (reference sequence). Deletions cut 3 bases from V and 15 bases from J, with 20 bases between. CDR3 nucleotide sequence: TGTGCCAGCAGCTTCTTAGGGGGGAGTCACCAGGTGTTTTTT. This sequence encodes CASSFLGGSHQVFF.

The chain joins TRBV2 to TRBJ2-1; no clear D gene. Germline V gene data show CDR1 as SNHLY and CDR2 as FYNNEI. The CDR3 runs 13 residues. V lost 4 bases, J lost 5 bases, and 9 bases lay in between. CDR3 sequence (DNA): TGTGCCAGCAGTGTCACGGCCGACAATGAGCAGTTCTTC. Its protein product is CASSVTADNEQFF. Filled out from reference TRBV2 and TRBJ2-1, the complete variable domain reads EPEVTQTPSHQVTQMGQEVILRCVPISNHLYFYWYRQILGQKVEFLVSFYNNEISEKSEIFDDQFSVERPDGSNFTLKIRSTKLEDSAMYFCASSVTADNEQFFGPGTRLTVL.